This is a list of T cell receptor beta chains from one sample in a study of CD8 T cells in Susac syndrome. From the immunoSEQ multiplex PCR reads, TCRdb called clonotypes with MiXCR, one entry per CDR3 protein. Of about 170,000 distinct CDR3 sequences listed, over 85% were seen once; the top ten hold over 0.08%. The sequenced sample consisted of CD4+ T cells from PBMCs. The source of these receptors is a human donor with multiple sclerosis. Each CDR3 is given with its conserved first and last residue. The D gene is left open where the match is weak. The size entry is marked missing in some rows and otherwise reads once, few, many or a size class.

>TRBD1|NA|TRBV29-1|TRBJ1-1
TGCAGCGCCTGGACAGGGGGCAGGGGAAACACTGAAGCTTTCTTT
CSAWTGGRGNTEAFF
>NA|NA|TRBV5-1|TRBJ2-1
TGCGCCAGCAGCTTGAGCCTAGTCGACTACAATGAGCAGTTCTTC
CASSLSLVDYNEQFF
>NA|NA|TRBV6-2/TRBV6-3|TRBJ2-2
TGTGCCAGCAGTTACTCCGCAGAGAACACCGGGGAGCTGTTTTTT
CASSYSAENTGELFF
>NA|once|TRBV19|TRBJ2-2
TGTGCCAGTAGTCAGGCAGGGGGGACCGGGGAGCTGTTTTTT
CASSQAGGTGELFF
>NA|once|TRBV5-1|TRBJ1-2
TGCGCCAGCAGCTTGGACATTGCTAACTATGGCTACACCTTC
CASSLDIANYGYTF
>TRBD2|NA|TRBV11-2|TRBJ2-1
TGTGCCAGCAGCTTTAGAGGGCTAGCGGGAGGTGAGCAGTTCTTC
CASSFRGLAGGEQFF
>NA|NA|TRBV12-3/TRBV12-4|TRBJ1-1
TGTGCCAGCAGTTTCACGCACACTGAAGCTTTCTTT
CASSFTHTEAFF
>TRBD1|once|TRBV24-1|TRBJ2-3
TGTGCCACCAGTGGCCGGGACAGGGGCACAGATACGCAGTATTTT
CATSGRDRGTDTQYF
>NA|once|TRBV18|TRBJ2-2
TGTGCCAGCTCACCACCGTCGGTAAGAGGAACCGGGGAGCTGTTTTTT
CASSPPSVRGTGELFF
>NA|NA|TRBV3-1|TRBJ2-1
TGTGCCAGCCTCTCAAGCGGGAATGAGCAGTTCTTC
CASLSSGNEQFF
>NA|NA|TRBV5-6|TRBJ1-1
TGTGCCAGCAGCTTGATCGACAGGAACACTGAAGCTTTCTTT
CASSLIDRNTEAFF
>TRBD1|NA|TRBV14|TRBJ2-6
TGTGCCAGCAGCCAAGGGACAGGGGGCATTGCTGGGGCCAACGTCCTGACTTTC
CASSQGTGGIAGANVLTF
>NA|NA|TRBV27|TRBJ1-1
TGTGCCAGCAGTTTATCATTCCCCACTGAAGCTTTCTTT
CASSLSFPTEAFF
>TRBD1|NA|TRBV18|TRBJ1-1
TGTGCCAGCTCACCGGGACAGCTGAACACTGAAGCTTTCTTT
CASSPGQLNTEAFF
>NA|NA|TRBV6-6|TRBJ1-3
TGTGCCAGCACTCTCCGGGACGGCCGAAACACCATATATTTT
CASTLRDGRNTIYF
>TRBD2|few|TRBV3-1|TRBJ2-7
TGTGCCAGCAGCCAAGGTACGACTAGCGGGAGGCCCGAGCAGTACTTC
CASSQGTTSGRPEQYF
>TRBD1|NA|TRBV27|TRBJ1-1
TGTGCCAGCAGTTTAATGGATGCAGGGGGGAACACTGAAGCTTTCTTT
CASSLMDAGGNTEAFF
>TRBD1|NA|TRBV18|TRBJ2-6
TGTGCCAGCTCACCACCCGAGACAGGGCTCCCTGGGGCCAACGTCCTGACTTTC
CASSPPETGLPGANVLTF
>NA|NA|TRBV7-9|TRBJ1-5
TGTGCCAGCAGCTTGTCTAGTTGGGGGGGAAGTCAGCCCCAGCATTTT
CASSLSSWGGSQPQHF
>NA|NA|TRBV6-2/TRBV6-3|TRBJ2-1
TGTGCCAGCAGTATCGTTTACAATGAGCAGTTCTTC
CASSIVYNEQFF
>NA|NA|TRBV30|TRBJ1-4
TGTGCCTGGAGTGTACTTGAAGGGGAAAAACTGTTTTTT
CAWSVLEGEKLFF
>TRBD2|NA|TRBV11-3|TRBJ2-5
TGTGCCAGCAGCTCTGGACTAGCGGGAGTAGAGACCCAGTACTTC
CASSSGLAGVETQYF
>NA|NA|TRBV3-1|TRBJ2-1
TGTGCCAGCAGCAGAAACAGGGTGATGGGGTTCGGTGAGCAGTTCTTC
CASSRNRVMGFGEQFF
>NA|once|TRBV24-1|TRBJ2-1
TGTGCCACCAGTGATTTAAGTGGTGAGCAGTTCTTC
CATSDLSGEQFF
>NA|NA|TRBV11-2|TRBJ2-3
TGTGCCAGCAGCTTCTATAGTCCAGATACGCAGTATTTT
CASSFYSPDTQYF
>TRBD2|NA|TRBV27|TRBJ2-2
TGTGCCAGCAGTTACAGCGGGAGGGGGAACTGGGGCATGAACACCGGGGAGCTGTTTTTT
CASSYSGRGNWGMNTGELFF
>NA|few|TRBV7-2|TRBJ2-1
TGTGCCAGCAGCTTAGCGGTGGCTCGGTACAATGAGCAGTTCTTC
CASSLAVARYNEQFF
>NA|NA|TRBV7-9|TRBJ1-1
TGTGCCAGCAACCTAGGCGCGAACACTGAAGCTTTCTTT
CASNLGANTEAFF
>TRBD1|NA|TRBV19|TRBJ1-2
TGTGCCAGTTGGGACAGGGGGCGCGGTGGCTACACCTTC
CASWDRGRGGYTF
>TRBD1|NA|TRBV29-1|TRBJ1-1
TGCAGCGACCAGACAGGGCCCACTGAAGCTTTCTTT
CSDQTGPTEAFF
>NA|NA|TRBV2|TRBJ1-1
TGTGCCAGCAGTGCGGGCATCAGCAGCGCTGAAGCTTTCTTT
CASSAGISSAEAFF
>TRBD1|NA|TRBV5-1|TRBJ2-2
TGCGCCAGCAGCTTAACAGGGGATCCCGGGGAGCTGTTTTTT
CASSLTGDPGELFF
>NA|NA|TRBV27|TRBJ1-1
TGTGCCAGCAGTTTTCGGGCTGTGGGAACTGAAGCTTTCTTT
CASSFRAVGTEAFF
>TRBD1|NA|TRBV5-6|TRBJ1-2
TGTGCCAGCAGCTATGACAGGGGAACTAACTATGGCTACACCTTC
CASSYDRGTNYGYTF
>NA|NA|TRBV14|TRBJ1-1
TGTGCCACTACGAGGGTATCTAACACTGAAGCTTTCTTT
CATTRVSNTEAFF
>NA|NA|TRBV29-1|TRBJ2-7
TGCAGCGTTGAACCCAGGGGTCGGCGGGGCGAGCAGTACTTC
CSVEPRGRRGEQYF
>NA|NA|TRBV5-1|TRBJ2-2
TGCGCCAGCATCCTCGACCCGGGCGCGGGGACCGGGGAGCTGTTTTTT
CASILDPGAGTGELFF
>NA|NA|TRBV18|TRBJ1-1
TGTGCCAGCTCACGGGGAGCAGGAGCCACTGAAGCTTTCTTT
CASSRGAGATEAFF
>NA|NA|TRBV6-5|TRBJ2-7
TGTGCCAGCAGCCCAGGGGGGACCATCTACGAGCAGTACTTC
CASSPGGTIYEQYF
>NA|NA|TRBV6-5|TRBJ2-7
TGTGCCAGCCGGGCGGCCCCGACAGGCCCCTACGAGCAGTACTTC
CASRAAPTGPYEQYF
>NA|NA|TRBV5-4|TRBJ2-2
TGTGCCAGCAGCTTGTTAAGCGGGTCGGCCGGGGAGCTGTTTTTT
CASSLLSGSAGELFF
>NA|once|TRBV12-3/TRBV12-4|TRBJ2-1
TGTGCCAGCAGAACTAGGGACTCCTACAATGAGCAGTTCTTC
CASRTRDSYNEQFF
>NA|NA|TRBV2|TRBJ2-4
TGTGCCAGCAGTGAAGACCAAGTCAAAAACATTCAGTACTTC
CASSEDQVKNIQYF
>NA|NA|TRBV12-3/TRBV12-4|TRBJ1-2
TGTGCCAGCAGGCCATGGGGGGGTAATGGCTACACCTTC
CASRPWGGNGYTF
>NA|NA|TRBV27|TRBJ2-2
TGTGCCAGCAGTTCAAGGACCCCCGGGGAGCTGTTTTTT
CASSSRTPGELFF
>TRBD2|NA|TRBV11-1|TRBJ2-2
TGTGCCAGCAGCTTGGGGCGACTAGCCTCCGCTGGGGAGCTGTTTTTT
CASSLGRLASAGELFF
>NA|NA|TRBV5-6|TRBJ2-3
TGTGCCAGCACGTCGGGCCCAGATACGCAGTATTTT
CASTSGPDTQYF
>TRBD1|NA|TRBV19|TRBJ1-5
TGTGCCAGTAGTAACCGACAGGGCGATCCGCCCCAGCATTTT
CASSNRQGDPPQHF